This TCR beta chain emerged from a study of patients and donors after allogeneic stem cell transplantation. Trimming shortened V by 0 bases and J by 4 bases, and 9 bases separated the two germline ends. The length of the CDR3 is 14 residues. Germline CDR1 MNHEY, CDR2 SVGEGT. TCRdb ran MiXCR on the RT-PCR reads and lists one entry per CDR3 protein. The table lists around 17,000 distinct CDR3 sequences, roughly 27% of them singletons. This clonotype appeared a few times. Sequences were obtained from blood, either unsorted or a sorted T cell fraction (not recorded which). This TCR derives from a human donor who was either an allogeneic HSCT recipient or a stem cell or donor lymphocyte infusion donor (not recorded which). It is not recorded whose cells these are; they may come from a transplant donor. The rearrangement links TRBV6-2 or TRBV6-3 to TRBJ1-2; no clear D. CDR3 amino acids: CASSYSRRPYGYTF. For the CDR3, the DNA is TGTGCCAGCAGTTACTCCCGACGGCCCTATGGCTACACCTTC.